This T cell receptor (beta chain) was recovered during a study of blood T cell repertoires in COVID-19. Across the whole study: T cells, B-cell-depleted T cells, or PBMCs supplied cDNA or gDNA.

In the authors' methods: Nucleated cell number was recorded as an estimate derived from reference gene primer amplification. Here immunoSEQ multiplex PCR was the method, and the copy in TCRdb shows in-frame clones only, minus some. The D gene and trimming were derived from the DNA, and the V and J assignments and clone size from that table. This table has 150,000 to 200,000 clones, approximately 89% appearing once. With V trimmed by 3 bases and J by 0 bases, 1 base remained unmatched. The germline V gene encodes CDR1 MNHNS and CDR2 SASEGT. The CDR3 consists of 15 residues. The J gene is TRBJ2-7, the V gene TRBV6-1, with TRBD2 matching 11 bases. This clonotype was sampled from a man in his forties or fifties with active or convalescent COVID-19. Sequencing was performed on peripheral blood. CDR3 in DNA: TGTGCCAGCAGTGATAGCGGGGGGGCCTCCTACGAGCAGTACTTC. Translation: CASSDSGGASYEQYF.